This TCR beta chain was sequenced during a study of post-analysis software for immune sequencing data. Points from the study as a whole: Roughly five TRBV segments were significantly more frequent in patients than in controls. TRBV5-6, TRBV5-1 and TRBV20-1 were among these segments. Significantly lower normalized Chao1 diversity was seen in multiple sclerosis patients than in controls.

This clonotype was seen a few times. The antigen is not known. The CDR3 has 14 residues. V shed 4 bases, J shed 4 bases, and the junction held 4 bases outside the gene matches. Germline V gene lookup returns CDR1 DFQATT and CDR2 SNEGSKA (reference sequence). cDNA libraries for TCR beta contained unique molecular identifiers. Researchers reported 400,000 to 600,000 cDNA molecules coming from roughly 1 to 10 million T cells. TCRdb passed the PCR reads through MiXCR, listing each CDR3 protein once. The sample has roughly 180,000 distinct CDR3 sequences, 25% to 35% seen once. The sequence came from a girl aged 5-17 years with multiple sclerosis. The rearrangement links TRBV20-1 to TRBJ2-3; 11 positions agree with TRBD2. Material for sequencing was blood. The CDR3: CSAKVAGGADTQYF. CDR3 DNA: TGCAGTGCTAAAGTAGCGGGGGGGGCAGATACGCAGTATTTT.